This is a list of T cell receptor beta chains from one sample in a study of memory CD4+ T cells and cytomegalovirus serostatus. TCRdb's copy holds only in-frame clones and misses some; the assay was immunoSEQ multiplex PCR. The sample holds roughly 45,000 clones; roughly 73% are singletons and the top ten take less than 0.85%. Source material: memory CD4+ T cells from blood. The origin of the receptors is an adult in good health and CMV-seronegative. The conserved cysteine and the conserved F or W are not part of the CDR3 here. Size is omitted from some rows. Given values are once, few, many or a class for expanded clones.

>TRBV5-4|.|14
ASSLPGASSSYEQY
>TRBV6-6|.|14
ASRLPGRQNTGELF
>TRBV5-1|.|11
ASSWDISYEQY
>TRBV18|.|11
ASSPLAIGEAF
>TRBV10-3|.|13
AIRGSGDNTGELF
>TRBV5-1|.|13
ASSLWGGPRETQY
>TRBV5-1|.|14
ASSLGGTSNTGELF
>TRBV30|once|13
AWSNARVVGQPQH
>TRBV4-2|.|14
ASSQDGGVVLYEQY
>TRBV4-1|.|13
ASSQGGGTSREQY
>TRBV7-8|.|16
ASSLRRGAQQSTDTQY
>TRBV6-5|few|11
ASSYWDSSGAF
>TRBV9|.|13
ASSVGAISTDTQY
>TRBV4-2|.|12
ASSPQGPRTEAF
>TRBV6-5|few|11
ASSRGQAHEQY
>TRBV5-5|.|16
ASSWMGQGAGSTGELF
>TRBV5-6|.|9
ASSLRNTIY
>TRBV20-1|.|9
SASRSETQY
>TRBV28|once|14
ASSQMAFEMNTEAF
>TRBV10-1|.|14
ASSESDGGADTEAF
>TRBV25-1|.|13
ASSEKREGAETQY
>TRBV7-2|.|13
ASSSQGWYTDTQY
>TRBV5-1|once|17
ASSLVPGQGSWAKNIQY
>TRBV12-5|.|14
ASGSVAGDLTGELF
>TRBV18|.|14
ASSPQGSGYNSPLH
>TRBV5-1|.|14
ASSLGGGPNTGELF
>TRBV6-1|.|12
ASSVTGGVGEQY
>TRBV7-9|.|11
ASSLARLGELF
>TRBV7-6|.|19
ASSPRVSGRLAGGRGDTQY
>TRBV28|.|11
ASSAGQGRQQY
>TRBV29-1|.|13
SVDPKPGPRTGYT
>TRBV7-2|.|12
ASRPHARVETQY
>TRBV7-6|.|13
ASSSASPPGNTIY
>TRBV19|once|12
ASRSRTGTGELF
>TRBV29-1|.|10
SVSRVGEGAF
>TRBV5-1|.|13
ASSSDRGRMTEAF
>TRBV19|.|12
ASSNRQGKEKLF
>TRBV5-5|.|12
ASSLWGAHYGYT
>TRBV4-2|.|16
ASSQGVGGPFTNEKLF